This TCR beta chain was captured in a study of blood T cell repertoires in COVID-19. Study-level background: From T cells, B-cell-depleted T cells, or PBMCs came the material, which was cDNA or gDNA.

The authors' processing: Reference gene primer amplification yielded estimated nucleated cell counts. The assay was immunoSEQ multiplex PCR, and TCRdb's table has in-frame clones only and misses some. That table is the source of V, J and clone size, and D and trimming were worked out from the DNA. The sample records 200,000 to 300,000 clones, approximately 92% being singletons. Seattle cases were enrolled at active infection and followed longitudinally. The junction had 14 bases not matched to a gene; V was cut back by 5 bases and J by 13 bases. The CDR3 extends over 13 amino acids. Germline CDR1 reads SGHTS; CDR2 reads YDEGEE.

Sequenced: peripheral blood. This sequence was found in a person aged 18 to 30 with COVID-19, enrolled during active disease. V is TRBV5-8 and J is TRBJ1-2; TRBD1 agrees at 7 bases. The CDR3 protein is CASSPRTGLLVTF. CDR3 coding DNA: TGTGCCAGCAGTCCAAGGACAGGTCTTCTCGTCACCTTC.